This T cell receptor beta chain emerged from a study of blood T cell repertoires in COVID-19. Overall study context: The United States, Italy and Spain supplied acute and convalescent COVID-19 samples.

Some clones are missing from TCRdb's copy, which holds only in-frame ones; the method was immunoSEQ multiplex PCR. The sample comprises roughly 120,000 clones, approximately 87% of which are singletons, and 2% to 2.5% rests with the top ten. This receptor was taken from a young man with acute or convalescent COVID-19. Sequenced material: peripheral blood.

The CDR3 loop is CASSLGLPGQSSGNTIYF. CDR3 in DNA: TGTGCCAGCAGCTTAGGGTTACCCGGACAGTCCTCTGGAAACACCATATATTTT. The chain has TRBV11-3 and TRBJ1-3; a weak D match, TRBD1 (6 bases). The CDR3 extends over 18 amino acids. Trimming stripped 1 base from V and 0 bases from J, with 16 bases between. Germline V gene data show CDR1 as SGHNT and CDR2 as YENEEA.